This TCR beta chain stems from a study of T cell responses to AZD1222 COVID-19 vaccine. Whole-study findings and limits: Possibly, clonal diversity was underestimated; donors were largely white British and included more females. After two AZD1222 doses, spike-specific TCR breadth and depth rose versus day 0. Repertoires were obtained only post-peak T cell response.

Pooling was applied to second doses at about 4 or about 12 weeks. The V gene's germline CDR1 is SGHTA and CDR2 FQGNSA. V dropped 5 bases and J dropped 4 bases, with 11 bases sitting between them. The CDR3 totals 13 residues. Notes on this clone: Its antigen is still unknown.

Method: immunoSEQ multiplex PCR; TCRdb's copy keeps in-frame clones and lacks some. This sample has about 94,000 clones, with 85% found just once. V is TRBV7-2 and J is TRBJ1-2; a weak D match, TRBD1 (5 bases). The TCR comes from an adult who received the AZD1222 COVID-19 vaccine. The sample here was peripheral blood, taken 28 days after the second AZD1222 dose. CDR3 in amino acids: CASSQGSGYGYTF. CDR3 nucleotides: TGTGCCAGCAGCCAGGGATCAGGCTATGGCTACACCTTC.